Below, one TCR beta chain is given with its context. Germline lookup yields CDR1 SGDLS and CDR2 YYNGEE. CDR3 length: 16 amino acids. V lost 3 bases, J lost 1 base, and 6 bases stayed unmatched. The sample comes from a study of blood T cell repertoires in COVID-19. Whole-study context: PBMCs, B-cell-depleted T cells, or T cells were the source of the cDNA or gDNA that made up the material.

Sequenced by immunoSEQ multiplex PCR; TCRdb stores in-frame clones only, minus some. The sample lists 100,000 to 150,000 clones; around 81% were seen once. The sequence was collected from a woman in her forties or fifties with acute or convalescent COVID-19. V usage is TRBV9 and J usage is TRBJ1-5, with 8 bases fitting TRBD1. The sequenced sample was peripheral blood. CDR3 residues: CASSAGQGFSNQPQHF. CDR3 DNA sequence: TGTGCCAGCAGCGCCGGACAGGGTTTCAGCAATCAGCCCCAGCATTTT.